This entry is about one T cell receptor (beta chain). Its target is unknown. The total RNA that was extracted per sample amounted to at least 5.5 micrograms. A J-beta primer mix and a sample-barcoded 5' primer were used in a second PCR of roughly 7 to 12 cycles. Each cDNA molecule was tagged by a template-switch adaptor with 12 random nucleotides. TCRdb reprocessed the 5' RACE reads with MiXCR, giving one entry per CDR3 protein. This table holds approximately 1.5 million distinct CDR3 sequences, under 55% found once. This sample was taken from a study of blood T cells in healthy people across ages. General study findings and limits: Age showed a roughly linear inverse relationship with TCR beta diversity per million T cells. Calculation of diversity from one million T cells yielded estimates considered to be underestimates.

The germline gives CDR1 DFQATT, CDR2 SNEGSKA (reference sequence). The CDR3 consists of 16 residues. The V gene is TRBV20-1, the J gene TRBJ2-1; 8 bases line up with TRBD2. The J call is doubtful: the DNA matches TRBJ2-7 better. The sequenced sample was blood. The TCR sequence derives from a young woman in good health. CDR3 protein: CSARAQLAGTYNEQYF. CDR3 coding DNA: TGCAGTGCTAGAGCTCAGCTAGCGGGTACCTACAATGAGCAGTACTTC.